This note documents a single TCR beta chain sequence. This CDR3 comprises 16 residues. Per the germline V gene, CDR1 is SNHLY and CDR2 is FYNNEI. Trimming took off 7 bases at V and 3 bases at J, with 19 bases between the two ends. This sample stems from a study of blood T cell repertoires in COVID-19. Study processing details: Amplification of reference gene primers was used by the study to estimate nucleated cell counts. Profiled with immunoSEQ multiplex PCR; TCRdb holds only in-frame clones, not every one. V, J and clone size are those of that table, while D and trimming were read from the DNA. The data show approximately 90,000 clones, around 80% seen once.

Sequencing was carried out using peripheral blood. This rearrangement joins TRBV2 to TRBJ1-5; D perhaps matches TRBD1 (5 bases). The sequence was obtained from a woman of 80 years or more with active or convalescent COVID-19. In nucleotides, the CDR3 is TGTGCCAGCATGGGCGGAACAGGCAATTCCAATCAGCCCCAGCATTTT. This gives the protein CASMGGTGNSNQPQHF.